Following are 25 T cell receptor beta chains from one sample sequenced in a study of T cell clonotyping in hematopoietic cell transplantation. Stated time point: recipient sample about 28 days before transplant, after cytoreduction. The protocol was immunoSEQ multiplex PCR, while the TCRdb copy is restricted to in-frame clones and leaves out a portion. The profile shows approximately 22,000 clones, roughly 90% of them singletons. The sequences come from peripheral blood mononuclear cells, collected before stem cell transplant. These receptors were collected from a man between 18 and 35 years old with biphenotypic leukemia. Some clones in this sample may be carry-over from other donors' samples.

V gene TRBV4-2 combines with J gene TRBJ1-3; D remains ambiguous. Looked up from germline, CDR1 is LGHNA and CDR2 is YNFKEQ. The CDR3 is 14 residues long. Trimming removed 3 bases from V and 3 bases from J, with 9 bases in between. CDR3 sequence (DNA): TGTGCCAGCAGCCACTTTTCAAGTGGAAACACCATATATTTT. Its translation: CASSHFSSGNTIYF.

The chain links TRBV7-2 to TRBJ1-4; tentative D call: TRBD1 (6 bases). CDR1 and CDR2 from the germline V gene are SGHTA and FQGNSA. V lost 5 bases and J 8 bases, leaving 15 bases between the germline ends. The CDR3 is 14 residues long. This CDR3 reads CASSLAGVGEKLFF. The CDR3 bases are TGTGCCAGCAGCCTGGCAGGGGTCGGCGAAAAACTGTTTTTT.

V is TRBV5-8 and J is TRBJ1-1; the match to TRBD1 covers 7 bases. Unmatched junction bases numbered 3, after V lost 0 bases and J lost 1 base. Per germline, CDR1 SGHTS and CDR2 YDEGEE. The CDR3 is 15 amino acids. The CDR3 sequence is CASSLGYRGNTEAFF. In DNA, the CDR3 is TGTGCCAGCAGCTTGGGCTACAGGGGGAACACTGAAGCTTTCTTT.

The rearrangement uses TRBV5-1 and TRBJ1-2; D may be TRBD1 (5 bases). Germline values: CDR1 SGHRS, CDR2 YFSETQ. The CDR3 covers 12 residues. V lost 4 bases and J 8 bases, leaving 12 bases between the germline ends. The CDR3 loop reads CASSGAGIGYTF. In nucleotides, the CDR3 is TGCGCCAGCAGCGGCGCAGGGATCGGCTACACCTTC.

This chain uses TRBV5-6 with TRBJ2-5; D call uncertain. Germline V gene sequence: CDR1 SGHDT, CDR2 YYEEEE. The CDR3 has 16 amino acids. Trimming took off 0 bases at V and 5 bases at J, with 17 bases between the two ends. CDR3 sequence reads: CASSLGKILLSETQYF. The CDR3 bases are TGTGCCAGCAGCTTGGGAAAGATATTGCTTTCGGAGACCCAGTACTTC.

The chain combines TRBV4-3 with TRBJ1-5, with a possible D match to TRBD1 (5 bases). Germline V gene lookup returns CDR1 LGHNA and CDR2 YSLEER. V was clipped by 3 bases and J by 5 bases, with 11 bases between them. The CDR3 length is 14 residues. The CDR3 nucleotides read TGCGCCAGCAGCCACGCGTCGGGGGATCAGCCCCAGCATTTT. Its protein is CASSHASGDQPQHF.

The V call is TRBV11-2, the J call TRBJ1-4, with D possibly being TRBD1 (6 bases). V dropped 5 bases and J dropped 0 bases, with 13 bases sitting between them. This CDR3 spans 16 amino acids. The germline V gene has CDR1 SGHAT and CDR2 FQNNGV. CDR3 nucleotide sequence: TGTGCCAGCAGCATCCGACAGGCAGCAACTAATGAAAAACTGTTTTTT. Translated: CASSIRQAATNEKLFF.

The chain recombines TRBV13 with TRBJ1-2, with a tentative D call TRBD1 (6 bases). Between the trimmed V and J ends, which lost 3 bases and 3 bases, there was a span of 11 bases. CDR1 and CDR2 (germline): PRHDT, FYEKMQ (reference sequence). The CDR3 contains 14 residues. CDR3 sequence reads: CASSFAGEHYGYTF. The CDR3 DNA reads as TGTGCCAGCAGCTTCGCAGGGGAGCACTATGGCTACACCTTC.

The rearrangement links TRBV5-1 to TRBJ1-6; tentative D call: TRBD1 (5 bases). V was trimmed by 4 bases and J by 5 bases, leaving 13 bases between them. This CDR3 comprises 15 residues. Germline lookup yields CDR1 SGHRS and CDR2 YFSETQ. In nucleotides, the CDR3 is TGCGCCAGCAGCCCTACCGGGACGGATAATTCACCCCTCCACTTT. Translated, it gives CASSPTGTDNSPLHF.

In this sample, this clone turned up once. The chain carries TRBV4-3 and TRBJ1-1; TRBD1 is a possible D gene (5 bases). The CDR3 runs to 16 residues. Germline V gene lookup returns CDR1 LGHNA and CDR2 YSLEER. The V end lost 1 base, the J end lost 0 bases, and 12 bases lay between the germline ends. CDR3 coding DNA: TGCGCCAGCAGCCAAGTCCCGGGACGGATGAACACTGAAGCTTTCTTT. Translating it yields CASSQVPGRMNTEAFF.

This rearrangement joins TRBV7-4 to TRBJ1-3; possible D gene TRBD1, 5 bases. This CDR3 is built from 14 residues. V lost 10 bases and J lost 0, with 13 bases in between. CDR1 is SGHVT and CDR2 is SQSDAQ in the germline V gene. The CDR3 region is CATLGVSSGNTIYF. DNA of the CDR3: TGTGCCACCTTAGGGGTTTCCTCTGGAAACACCATATATTTT.

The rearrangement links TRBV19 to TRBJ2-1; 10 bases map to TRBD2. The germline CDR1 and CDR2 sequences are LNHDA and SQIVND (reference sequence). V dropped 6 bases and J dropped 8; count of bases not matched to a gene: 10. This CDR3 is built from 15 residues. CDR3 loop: CASRSGSGGDDEQFF. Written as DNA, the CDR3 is TGTGCCAGTAGAAGTGGGAGCGGGGGGGACGATGAGCAGTTCTTC. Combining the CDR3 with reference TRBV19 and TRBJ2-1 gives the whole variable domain DGGITQSPKYLFRKEGQNVTLSCEQNLNHDAMYWYRQDPGQGLRLIYYSQIVNDFQKGDIAEGYSVSREKKESFPLTVTSAQKNPTAFYLCASRSGSGGDDEQFFGPGTRLTVL.

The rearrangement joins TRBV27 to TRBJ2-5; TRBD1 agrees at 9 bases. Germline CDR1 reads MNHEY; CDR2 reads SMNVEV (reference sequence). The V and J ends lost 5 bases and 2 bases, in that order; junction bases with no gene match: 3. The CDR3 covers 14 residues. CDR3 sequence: CASSDRGWQETQYF. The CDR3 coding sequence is TGTGCCAGCAGTGACAGGGGGTGGCAAGAGACCCAGTACTTC.

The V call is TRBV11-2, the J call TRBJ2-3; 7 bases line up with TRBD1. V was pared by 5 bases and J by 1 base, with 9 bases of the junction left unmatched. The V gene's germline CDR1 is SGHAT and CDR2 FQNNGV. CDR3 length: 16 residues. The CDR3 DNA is TGTGCCAGCAGCCCCGGTGACAGGGCCCGCACAGATACGCAGTATTTT. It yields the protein CASSPGDRARTDTQYF.

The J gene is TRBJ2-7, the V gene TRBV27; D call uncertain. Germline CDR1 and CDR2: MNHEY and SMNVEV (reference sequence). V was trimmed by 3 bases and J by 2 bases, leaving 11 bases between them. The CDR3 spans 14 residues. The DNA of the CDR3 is TGTGCCAGCAGTTTTAGTAGTGAAGCCTACGAGCAGTACTTC. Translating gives CASSFSSEAYEQYF.

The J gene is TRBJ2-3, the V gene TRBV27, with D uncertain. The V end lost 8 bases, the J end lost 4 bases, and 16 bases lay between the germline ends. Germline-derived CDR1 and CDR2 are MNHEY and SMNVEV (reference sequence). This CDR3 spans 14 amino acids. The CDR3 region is CASGTGLLPDTQYF. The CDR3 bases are TGTGCCAGCGGAACGGGTTTACTCCCAGATACGCAGTATTTT.

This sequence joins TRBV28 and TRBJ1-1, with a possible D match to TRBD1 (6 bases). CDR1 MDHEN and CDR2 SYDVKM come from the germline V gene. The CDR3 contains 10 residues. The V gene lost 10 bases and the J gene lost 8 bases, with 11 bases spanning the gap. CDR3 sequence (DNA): TGTGCCACCCGGGACATCGAAGCTTTCTTT. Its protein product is CATRDIEAFF. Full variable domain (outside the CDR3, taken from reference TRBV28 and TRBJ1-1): DVKVTQSSRYLVKRTGEKVFLECVQDMDHENMFWYRQDPGLGLRLIYFSYDVKMKEKGDIPEGYSVSREKKERFSLILESASTNQTSMYLCATRDIEAFFGQGTRLTVV.

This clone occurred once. The CDR3 spells CASSPGTGDSYEQYF. CDR3 nucleotides: TGTGCCAGCAGCCCGGGGACAGGGGACTCCTACGAGCAGTACTTC. The V and J genes are TRBV5-6 and TRBJ2-7; TRBD1 matches 10 bases. CDR1 SGHDT and CDR2 YYEEEE come from the germline V gene. Unmatched junction bases numbered 4, after V lost 4 bases and J lost 0 bases. The CDR3 length is 15 residues.

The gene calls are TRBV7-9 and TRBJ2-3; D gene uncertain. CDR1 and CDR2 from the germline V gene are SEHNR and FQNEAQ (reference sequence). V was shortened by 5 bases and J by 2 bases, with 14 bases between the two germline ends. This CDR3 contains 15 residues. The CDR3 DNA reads TGTGCCAGCAGCCCGGACGGAACCTCCACAGATACGCAGTATTTT. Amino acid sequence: CASSPDGTSTDTQYF.

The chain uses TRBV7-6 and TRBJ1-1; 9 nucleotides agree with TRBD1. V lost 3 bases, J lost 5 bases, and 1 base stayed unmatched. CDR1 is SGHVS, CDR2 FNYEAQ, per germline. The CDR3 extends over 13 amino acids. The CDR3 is CASSLDRGTEAFF. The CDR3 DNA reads TGTGCCAGCAGCTTGGACAGGGGAACTGAAGCTTTCTTT.

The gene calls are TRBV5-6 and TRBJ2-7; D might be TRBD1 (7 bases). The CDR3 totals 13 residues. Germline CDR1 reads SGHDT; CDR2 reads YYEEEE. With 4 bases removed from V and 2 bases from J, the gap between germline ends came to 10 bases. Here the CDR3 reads CASSGGTAYEQYF. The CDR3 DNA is TGTGCCAGCAGCGGAGGGACAGCCTACGAGCAGTACTTC.

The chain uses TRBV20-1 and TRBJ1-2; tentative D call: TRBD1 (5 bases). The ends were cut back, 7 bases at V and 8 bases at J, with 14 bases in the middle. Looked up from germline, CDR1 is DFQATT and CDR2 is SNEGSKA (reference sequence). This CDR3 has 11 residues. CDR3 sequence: CSGGLGDGYTF. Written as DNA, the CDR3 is TGCAGTGGAGGGCTAGGGGACGGCTACACCTTC.

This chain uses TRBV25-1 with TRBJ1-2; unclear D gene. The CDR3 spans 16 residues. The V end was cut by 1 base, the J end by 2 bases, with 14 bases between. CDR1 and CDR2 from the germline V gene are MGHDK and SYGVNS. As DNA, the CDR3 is TGTGCCAGCAGTGAATGGCGGGAGAATACCAACTATGGCTACACCTTC. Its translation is CASSEWRENTNYGYTF.

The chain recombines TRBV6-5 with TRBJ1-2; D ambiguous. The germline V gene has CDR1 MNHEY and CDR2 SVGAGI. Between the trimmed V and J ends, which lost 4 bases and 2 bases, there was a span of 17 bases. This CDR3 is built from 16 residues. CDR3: CASSSQLVTGNYGYTF. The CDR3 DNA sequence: TGTGCCAGCAGTTCCCAACTCGTGACTGGGAACTATGGCTACACCTTC.

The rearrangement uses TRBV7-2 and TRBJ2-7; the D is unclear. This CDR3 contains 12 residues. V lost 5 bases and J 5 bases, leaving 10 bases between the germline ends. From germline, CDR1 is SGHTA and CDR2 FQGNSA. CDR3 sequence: CASSKTLDEQYF. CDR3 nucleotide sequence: TGTGCCAGCAGCAAAACCTTGGACGAGCAGTACTTC.